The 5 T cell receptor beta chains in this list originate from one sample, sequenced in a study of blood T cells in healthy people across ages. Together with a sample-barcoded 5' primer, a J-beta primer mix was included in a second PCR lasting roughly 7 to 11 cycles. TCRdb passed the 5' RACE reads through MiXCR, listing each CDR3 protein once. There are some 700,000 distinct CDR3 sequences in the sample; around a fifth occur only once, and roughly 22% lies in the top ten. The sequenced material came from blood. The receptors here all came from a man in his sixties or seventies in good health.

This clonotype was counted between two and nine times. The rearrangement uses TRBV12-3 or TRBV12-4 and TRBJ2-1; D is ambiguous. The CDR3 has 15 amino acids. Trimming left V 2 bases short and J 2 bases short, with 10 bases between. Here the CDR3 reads CASSLFSETYNEQFF. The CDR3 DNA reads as TGTGCCAGCAGTTTATTTTCCGAAACCTACAATGAGCAGTTCTTC.

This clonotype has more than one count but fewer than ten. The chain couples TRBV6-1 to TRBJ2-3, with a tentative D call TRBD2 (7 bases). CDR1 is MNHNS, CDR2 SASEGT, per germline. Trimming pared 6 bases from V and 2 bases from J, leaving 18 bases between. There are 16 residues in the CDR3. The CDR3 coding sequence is TGTGCCAGCAGATTGGCGGGGGCCACGTTCACAGATACGCAGTATTTT. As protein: CASRLAGATFTDTQYF.

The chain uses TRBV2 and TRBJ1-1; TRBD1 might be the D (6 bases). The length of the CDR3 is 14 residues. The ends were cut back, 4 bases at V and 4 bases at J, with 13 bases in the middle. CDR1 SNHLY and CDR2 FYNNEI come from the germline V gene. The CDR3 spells CASSGEGGGTEAFF. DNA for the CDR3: TGTGCCAGCAGTGGAGAGGGGGGTGGCACTGAAGCTTTCTTT.

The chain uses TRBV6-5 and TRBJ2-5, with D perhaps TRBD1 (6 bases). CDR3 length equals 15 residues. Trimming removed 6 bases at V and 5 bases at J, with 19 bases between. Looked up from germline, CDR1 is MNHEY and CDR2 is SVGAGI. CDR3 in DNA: TGTGCCAGCAGCCCCGGGACAACCTACCCGGAGACCCAGTACTTC. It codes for CASSPGTTYPETQYF.

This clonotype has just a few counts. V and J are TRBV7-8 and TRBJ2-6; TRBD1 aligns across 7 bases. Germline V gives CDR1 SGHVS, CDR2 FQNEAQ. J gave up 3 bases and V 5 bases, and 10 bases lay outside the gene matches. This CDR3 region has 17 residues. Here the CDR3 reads CASSLRHRGNGANVLTF. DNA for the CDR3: TGTGCCAGCAGCCTCCGGCACAGGGGAAATGGGGCCAACGTCCTGACTTTC.